The entry below gives a single TCR beta chain sequence along with its context. The data were obtained in a study of siplizumab effects on memory and regulatory T cells. Sequenced by immunoSEQ multiplex PCR; TCRdb stores in-frame clones only, minus some. The sample contains roughly 120,000 clones, around 94% of which appear only once. The V and J ends lost 0 bases and 0 bases respectively, with 5 bases between them. Germline CDR1 is SEHNR and CDR2 is FQNEAQ (reference sequence). The CDR3 totals 15 residues. This sequence was found in a human donor in good health. The specimen was non-Treg CD4+ T cells sorted from blood. The chain uses TRBV7-9 and TRBJ1-4; D is ambiguous. The chain's CDR3 is CASSLAGPTNEKLFF. In DNA form, the CDR3 reads TGTGCCAGCAGCTTAGCAGGGCCAACTAATGAAAAACTGTTTTTT.